This T cell receptor beta chain was obtained from a study of cytomegalovirus exposure and HLA in healthy donors. The PCR had 60 Vbeta and 13 Jbeta primers. The method was immunoSEQ multiplex PCR; TCRdb's version includes in-frame clones alone and lacks a portion of them. Here the sample spans 150,000 to 180,000 clones, 70% to 80% being singletons. This CDR3 has 18 amino acids. Per germline, CDR1 MGHRA and CDR2 YSYEKL. Trimming cost V 0 bases and J 2 bases, with 17 bases left between them. The J gene is TRBJ1-5, the V gene TRBV4-1; D gene ambiguous. The sequence came from a man aged 30 to 45 in good health and CMV-seropositive. What was sequenced was PBMCs. The CDR3 DNA reads TGCGCCAGCAGCCAAGATCAGAAACTCCCTCGGGGCAATCAGCCCCAGCATTTT. As protein: CASSQDQKLPRGNQPQHF.